One sample yielded the 8 T cell receptor beta chains listed below, sequenced in a study of cytomegalovirus exposure and HLA in healthy donors. PCR employed 60 Vbeta and 13 Jbeta primers. The table came from immunoSEQ multiplex PCR; TCRdb's copy has only in-frame clones and leaves some out. The data contain some 140,000 clones, 76% of them singletons. Material: PBMCs. These receptors all come from a female donor in good health and CMV-seropositive.

The chain employs TRBV29-1 and TRBJ2-1; D ambiguous. Germline V CDR1 and CDR2: SQVTM, ANQGSEA. V lost 4 bases, J lost 8 bases, and 6 bases lay in between. CDR3 length: 10 residues. The CDR3 reads CSVGRDEQFF. CDR3 in DNA: TGCAGCGTTGGGAGAGATGAGCAGTTCTTC.

The chain recombines TRBV21-1 with TRBJ2-7; the table's D call TRBD1 went unverified against the DNA. TRBV21-1 constitutes a pseudogene. This CDR3 has 12 residues. The CDR3 DNA follows: TGTGCCAGCTCGACAGGTTCCTACGAGCAGTACTTC. This sequence encodes CASSTGSYEQYF.

The chain links TRBV14 to TRBJ1-2; D ambiguous. This CDR3 is 16 amino acids long. Trimming pared 0 bases from V and 4 bases from J, leaving 15 bases between. Germline V gene lookup returns CDR1 SGHDN and CDR2 FVKESK. CDR3 loop: CASSQEVRAEGYGYTF. The CDR3 DNA sequence: TGTGCCAGCAGCCAAGAGGTCCGAGCTGAGGGCTATGGCTACACCTTC.

The chain couples TRBV7-2 to TRBJ2-5; D remains unclear. The CDR3 covers 14 residues. From germline, CDR1 is SGHTA and CDR2 FQGNSA. The V end was cut by 2 bases, the J end by 4 bases, with 11 bases between. The CDR3 sequence is CASSLLVSGETQYF. The CDR3 bases are TGTGCCAGCAGCTTACTTGTCTCGGGAGAGACCCAGTACTTC.

V and J are TRBV5-8 and TRBJ1-1, with D maybe TRBD1 (5 bases). Trimming shortened V by 1 base and J by 4 bases, and 11 bases separated the two germline ends. The germline V gene encodes CDR1 SGHTS and CDR2 YDEGEE. CDR3 length equals 14 residues. The CDR3 loop reads CASSLLSGGTEAFF. DNA of the CDR3: TGTGCCAGCAGCTTGTTATCCGGGGGCACTGAAGCTTTCTTT.

The V call is TRBV9, the J call TRBJ2-1; 14 bases are a match to TRBD2. V was clipped by 3 bases and J by 12 bases; unmatched bases: 5. The CDR3 runs to 14 residues. Germline lookup yields CDR1 SGDLS and CDR2 YYNGEE. CDR3 residues: CASSDGTSGSLQFF. CDR3 nucleotide sequence: TGTGCCAGCAGCGACGGGACTAGCGGGAGCCTGCAGTTCTTC.

V is TRBV6-5 and J is TRBJ2-5; D not certain. The J call is doubtful: the DNA matches TRBJ2-7 better. Per the germline V gene, CDR1 is MNHEY and CDR2 is SVGAGI. The CDR3 runs 14 residues. The CDR3 loop is CASSRLDPSYEQYF. Written as DNA, the CDR3 is TGTGCCAGCAGCCGCTTAGATCCCTCCTACGAGCAGTACTTC.

V usage is TRBV18 and J usage is TRBJ2-2; 8 positions match TRBD2. This CDR3 is built from 15 residues. The trim removed 4 bases at V and 1 base at J, leaving 2 bases unmatched. Looked up from germline, CDR1 is KGHSH and CDR2 is LQKENI. As DNA, the CDR3 is TGTGCCAGCTCACTTCTAGCGGGGAACACCGGGGAGCTGTTTTTT. This codes for CASSLLAGNTGELFF.